Included here is one TCR beta chain sequence, with context. This entry comes from a study of blood T cell repertoires in COVID-19. Generated by immunoSEQ multiplex PCR, the TCRdb table keeps only in-frame clones and is missing some. The table has some 120,000 clones, 70% to 85% seen once. This TCR came from a man aged 65 to 79 with active or convalescent COVID-19. The sequenced sample consisted of peripheral blood.

CDR3 sequence: CASSLGASDTGELFF. Here the CDR3 DNA reads TGCGCCAGCAGCTTAGGGGCTTCGGACACCGGGGAGCTGTTTTTT. The chain couples TRBV5-1 to TRBJ2-2, with D maybe TRBD1 (5 bases). Germline CDR1 and CDR2: SGHRS and YFSETQ. V was trimmed by 2 bases and J by 3 bases, leaving 11 bases between them. This CDR3 comprises 15 residues.